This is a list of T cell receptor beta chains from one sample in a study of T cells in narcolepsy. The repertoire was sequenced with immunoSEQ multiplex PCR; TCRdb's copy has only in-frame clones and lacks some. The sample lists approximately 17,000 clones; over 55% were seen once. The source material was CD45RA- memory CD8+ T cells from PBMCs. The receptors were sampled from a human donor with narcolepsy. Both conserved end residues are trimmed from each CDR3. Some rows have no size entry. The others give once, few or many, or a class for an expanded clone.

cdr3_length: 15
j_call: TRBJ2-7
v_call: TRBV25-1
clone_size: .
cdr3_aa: ASSAPGLAGRDYEQY

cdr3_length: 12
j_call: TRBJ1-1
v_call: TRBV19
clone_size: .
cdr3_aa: ASSISLGGTEAF

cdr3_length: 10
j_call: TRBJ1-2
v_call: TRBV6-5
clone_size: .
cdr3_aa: ASSPGGYGYT

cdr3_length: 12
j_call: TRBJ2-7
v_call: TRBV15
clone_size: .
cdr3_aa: ATSSRQGTSEQY

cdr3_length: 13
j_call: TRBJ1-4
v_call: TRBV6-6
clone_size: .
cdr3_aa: ASSRDRATNEKLF

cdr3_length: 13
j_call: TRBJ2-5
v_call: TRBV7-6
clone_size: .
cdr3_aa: ASSPFSGVQETQY

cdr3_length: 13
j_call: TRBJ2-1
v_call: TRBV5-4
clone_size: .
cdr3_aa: ASSWGTSGYNEQF

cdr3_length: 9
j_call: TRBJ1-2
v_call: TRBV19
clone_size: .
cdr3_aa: ASLGSYGYT

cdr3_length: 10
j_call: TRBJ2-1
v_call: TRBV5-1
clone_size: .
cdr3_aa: ASSKSYNEQF

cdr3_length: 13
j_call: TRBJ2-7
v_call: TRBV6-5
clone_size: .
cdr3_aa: ASSYGGSGTYEQY

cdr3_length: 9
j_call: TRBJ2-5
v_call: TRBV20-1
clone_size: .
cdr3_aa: SARDLETQY

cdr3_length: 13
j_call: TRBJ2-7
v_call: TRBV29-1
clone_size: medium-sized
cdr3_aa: SAWTSGQSSYEQY

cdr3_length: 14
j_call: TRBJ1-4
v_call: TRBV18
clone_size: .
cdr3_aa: ASSPPSGSTNEKLF

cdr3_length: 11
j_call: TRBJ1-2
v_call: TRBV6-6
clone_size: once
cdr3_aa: ASSHTWDYGYT

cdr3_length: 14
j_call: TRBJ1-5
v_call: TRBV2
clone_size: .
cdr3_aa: ASSEARAGGHQPQH

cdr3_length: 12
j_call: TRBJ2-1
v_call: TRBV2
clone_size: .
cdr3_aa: ASSWTEEYNEQF

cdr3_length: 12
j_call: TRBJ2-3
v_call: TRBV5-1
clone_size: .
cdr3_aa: ASSLGTITDTQY

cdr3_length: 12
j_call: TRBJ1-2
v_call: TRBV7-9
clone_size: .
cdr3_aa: ASRSGNTGYGYT

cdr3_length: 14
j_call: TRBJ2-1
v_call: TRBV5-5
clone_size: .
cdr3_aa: ASSLSPDTAYNEQF

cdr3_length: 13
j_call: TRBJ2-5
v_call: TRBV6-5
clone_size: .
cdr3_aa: ASSSTGQGEETQY

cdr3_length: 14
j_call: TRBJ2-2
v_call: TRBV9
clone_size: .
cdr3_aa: ASSATGEKNTGELF

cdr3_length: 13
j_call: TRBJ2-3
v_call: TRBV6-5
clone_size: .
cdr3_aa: ASSQGLLSTDTQY

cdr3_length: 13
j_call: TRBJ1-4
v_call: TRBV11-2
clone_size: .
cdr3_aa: ASRPTGWENEKLF

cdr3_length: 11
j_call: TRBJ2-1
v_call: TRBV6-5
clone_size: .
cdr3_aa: ASGEAYLTEQF

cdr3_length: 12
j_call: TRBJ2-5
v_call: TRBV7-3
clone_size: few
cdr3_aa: ASSQNVNGGTQY

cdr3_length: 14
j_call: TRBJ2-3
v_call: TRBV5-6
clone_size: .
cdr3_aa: ASSYSLARSADTQY

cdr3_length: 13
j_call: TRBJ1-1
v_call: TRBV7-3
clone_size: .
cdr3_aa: ASSVNRDGNTEAF

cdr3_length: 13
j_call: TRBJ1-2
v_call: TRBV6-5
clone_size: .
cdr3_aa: ASSYSIQGAGGYT

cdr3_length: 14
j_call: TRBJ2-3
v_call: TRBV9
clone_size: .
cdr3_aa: ASSGESGVATDTQY

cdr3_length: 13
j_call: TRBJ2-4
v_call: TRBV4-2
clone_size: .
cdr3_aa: ASSQSGGLGNIQY

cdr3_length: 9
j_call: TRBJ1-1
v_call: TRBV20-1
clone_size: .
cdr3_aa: SARTSTEAF

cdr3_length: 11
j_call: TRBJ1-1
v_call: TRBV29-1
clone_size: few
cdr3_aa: SVEDGLATEAF

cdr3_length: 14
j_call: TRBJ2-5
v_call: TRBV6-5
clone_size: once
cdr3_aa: ASSYSPGGLGETQY

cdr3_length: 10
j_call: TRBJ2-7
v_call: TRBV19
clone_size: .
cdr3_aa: ASSFDEHEQY

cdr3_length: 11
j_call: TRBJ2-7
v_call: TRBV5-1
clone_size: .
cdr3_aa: ASSRVGGDEQY

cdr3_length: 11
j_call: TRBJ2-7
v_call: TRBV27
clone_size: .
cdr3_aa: ASSLSADYEQY

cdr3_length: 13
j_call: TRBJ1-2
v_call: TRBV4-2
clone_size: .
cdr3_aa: ASSQVQGGGYGYT

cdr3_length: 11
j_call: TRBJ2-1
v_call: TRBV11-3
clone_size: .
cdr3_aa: ASSPETYNEQF

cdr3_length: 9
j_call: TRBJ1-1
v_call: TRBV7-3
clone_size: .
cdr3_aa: ASRGGGEAF

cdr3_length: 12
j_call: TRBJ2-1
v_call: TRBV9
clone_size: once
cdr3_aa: ASSVDNRADEQF

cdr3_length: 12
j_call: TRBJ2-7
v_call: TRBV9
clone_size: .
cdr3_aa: ASTPSDSLYEQY

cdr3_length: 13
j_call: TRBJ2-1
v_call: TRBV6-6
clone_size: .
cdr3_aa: ASSYSSGDYNEQF

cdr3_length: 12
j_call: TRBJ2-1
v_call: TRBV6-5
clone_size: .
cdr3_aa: ASSWTEGNNEQF

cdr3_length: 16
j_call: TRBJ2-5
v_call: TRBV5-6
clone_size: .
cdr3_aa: ASSLAGGILSGSETQY

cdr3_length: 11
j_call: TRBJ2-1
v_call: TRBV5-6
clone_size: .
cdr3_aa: ASAMQGYNEQF

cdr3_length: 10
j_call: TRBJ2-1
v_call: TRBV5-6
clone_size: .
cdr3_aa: ASGLGNNEQF

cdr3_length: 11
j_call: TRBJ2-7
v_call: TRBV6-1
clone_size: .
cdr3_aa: ASRANQGYEQY

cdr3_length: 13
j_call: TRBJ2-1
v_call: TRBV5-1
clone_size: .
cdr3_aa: ASSPWTSGSGEQF

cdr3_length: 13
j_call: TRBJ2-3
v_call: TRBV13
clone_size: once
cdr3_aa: ASSPDRPTTDTQY

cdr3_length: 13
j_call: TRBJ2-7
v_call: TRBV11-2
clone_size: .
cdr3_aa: ASSLDPAGVYEQY

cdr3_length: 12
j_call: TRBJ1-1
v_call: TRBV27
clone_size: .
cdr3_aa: ASKYGGLNTEAF

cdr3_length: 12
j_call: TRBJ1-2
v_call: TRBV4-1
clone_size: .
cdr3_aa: ASSQWGTPGGYT

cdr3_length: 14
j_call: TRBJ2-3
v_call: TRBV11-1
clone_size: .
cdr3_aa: ASSLESGGPTDTQY

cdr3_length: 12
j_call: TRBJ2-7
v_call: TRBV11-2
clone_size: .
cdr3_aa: ASSLRDRAYEQY

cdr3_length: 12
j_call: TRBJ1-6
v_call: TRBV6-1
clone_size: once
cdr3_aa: ASRPGQGVSPLH

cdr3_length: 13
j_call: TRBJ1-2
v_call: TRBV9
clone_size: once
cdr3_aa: ASSVDGQGGNGYT

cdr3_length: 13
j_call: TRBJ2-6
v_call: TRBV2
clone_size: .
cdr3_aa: ASRRSGSGANVLT

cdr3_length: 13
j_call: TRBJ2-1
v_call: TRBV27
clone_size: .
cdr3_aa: ASSTTGNSYNEQF

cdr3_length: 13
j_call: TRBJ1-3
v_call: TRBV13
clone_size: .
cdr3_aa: ASSLGSAPGNTIY